Below, one T cell receptor beta chain is given with its context. The antigen is not known. The record originates from a study of T cells in tuberculosis. Clones were sequenced by immunoSEQ multiplex PCR, and TCRdb holds only the in-frame ones, with some missing. The sample consists of tens of thousands of clones, around 87% of them appearing once. The CDR3 has 14 residues. Germline lookup yields CDR1 SNHLY and CDR2 FYNNEI. Trimming cost V 6 bases and J 4 bases; bases outside gene matches: 6. Each clinical donor contributed on average around 92,000 T cells from unsorted cryopreserved PBMC. General study results and limits: The TCR-beta difference was not significant; alpha differences partly reflected length.

The chain joins TRBV2 to TRBJ2-5; 9 bases align to TRBD1. The clonotype comes from a donor aged 10 to 29 with latent tuberculosis or without tuberculosis infection. The source material was PBMCs. CDR3 nucleotide sequence: TGTGCCAGCAGACCTACAGGGGGCTTAGAGACCCAGTACTTC. The encoded protein is CASRPTGGLETQYF.